The entry that follows covers one T cell receptor beta chain sequence. Its target is unknown. This sample is drawn from a study of PD-1 blockade in classical Hodgkin lymphoma. General study points: Significantly greater TCR diversity emerged by C4D1 in CD4+ cells but not CD8+ cells.

Trimming pared 5 bases from V and 5 bases from J, leaving 6 bases between. Germline CDR1 is SGHVS and CDR2 is FQNEAQ. The CDR3 covers 12 residues. Clones were read by immunoSEQ multiplex PCR, and TCRdb kept only the in-frame ones, dropping some. The sample lists approximately 49,000 clones; around 80% were seen once. The time point denotes: cycle 4 day 1 (C4D1), after more than 5 weeks of nivolumab. Autologous stem cell transplantation was followed by relapse in every patient, and brentuximab vedotin exposure varied. The material sequenced was peripheral blood mononuclear cells (PBMCs), taken before the fourth cycle of nivolumab. The chain joins TRBV7-8 to TRBJ2-2, with a possible D match to TRBD2 (5 bases). The source is a human donor with classical Hodgkin lymphoma. The CDR3 DNA is TGTGCCAGCAGCCCGGGGACCGGGGAGCTGTTTTTT. Its translation is CASSPGTGELFF.